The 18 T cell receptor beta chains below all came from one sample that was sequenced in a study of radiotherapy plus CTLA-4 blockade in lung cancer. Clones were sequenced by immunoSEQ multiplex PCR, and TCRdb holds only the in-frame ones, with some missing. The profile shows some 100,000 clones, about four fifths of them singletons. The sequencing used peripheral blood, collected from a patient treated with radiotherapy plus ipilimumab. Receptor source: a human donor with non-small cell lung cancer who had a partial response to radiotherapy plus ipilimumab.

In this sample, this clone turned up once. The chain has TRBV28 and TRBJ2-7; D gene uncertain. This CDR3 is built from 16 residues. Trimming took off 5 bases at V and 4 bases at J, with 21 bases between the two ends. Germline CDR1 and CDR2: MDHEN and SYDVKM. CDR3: CASSPDELRARYEQYF. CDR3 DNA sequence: TGTGCCAGCAGTCCCGATGAATTGCGAGCTAGATACGAGCAGTACTTC. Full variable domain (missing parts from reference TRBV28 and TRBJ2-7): DVKVTQSSRYLVKRTGEKVFLECVQDMDHENMFWYRQDPGLGLRLIYFSYDVKMKEKGDIPEGYSVSREKKERFSLILESASTNQTSMYLCASSPDELRARYEQYFGPGTRLTVT.

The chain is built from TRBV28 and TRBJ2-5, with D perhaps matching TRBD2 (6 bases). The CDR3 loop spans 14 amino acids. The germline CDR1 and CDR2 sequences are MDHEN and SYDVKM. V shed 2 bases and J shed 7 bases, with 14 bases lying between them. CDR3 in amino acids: CASSLGGSEGTQYF. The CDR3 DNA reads TGTGCCAGCAGTTTAGGTGGATCGGAGGGGACCCAGTACTTC.

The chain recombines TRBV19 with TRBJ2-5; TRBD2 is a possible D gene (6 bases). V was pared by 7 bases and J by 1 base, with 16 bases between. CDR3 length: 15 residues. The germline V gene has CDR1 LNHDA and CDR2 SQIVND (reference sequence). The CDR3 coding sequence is TGTGCCAGTAATAAGCGATCGGGAGTCCAAGAGACCCAGTACTTC. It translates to CASNKRSGVQETQYF.

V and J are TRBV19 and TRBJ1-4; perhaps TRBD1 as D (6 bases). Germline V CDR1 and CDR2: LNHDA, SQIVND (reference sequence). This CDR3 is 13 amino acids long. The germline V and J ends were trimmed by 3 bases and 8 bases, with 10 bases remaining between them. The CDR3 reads CASSMDRTEKLFF. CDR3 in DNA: TGTGCCAGTAGTATGGACAGAACCGAAAAACTGTTTTTT.

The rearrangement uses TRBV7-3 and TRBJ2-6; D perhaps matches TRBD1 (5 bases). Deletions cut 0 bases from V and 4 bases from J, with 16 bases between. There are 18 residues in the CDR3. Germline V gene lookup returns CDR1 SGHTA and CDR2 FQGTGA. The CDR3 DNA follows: TGTGCCAGCAGCTTAACGACGGTAGGGGCTTCGGGGGCCAACGTCCTGACTTTC. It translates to CASSLTTVGASGANVLTF.

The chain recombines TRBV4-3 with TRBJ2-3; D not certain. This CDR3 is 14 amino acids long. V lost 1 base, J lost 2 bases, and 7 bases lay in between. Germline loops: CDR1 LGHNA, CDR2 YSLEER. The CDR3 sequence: CASSQASATDTQYF. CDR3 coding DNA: TGCGCCAGCAGCCAAGCCAGTGCCACAGATACGCAGTATTTT.

The CDR3 is CASKAGGPDTQYF. DNA for the CDR3: TGTGCCAGCAAGGCGGGAGGCCCAGATACGCAGTATTTT. The chain uses TRBV11-2 and TRBJ2-3; 8 nucleotides agree with TRBD2. Germline CDR1 SGHAT, CDR2 FQNNGV. This CDR3 has 13 residues. J was trimmed by 4 bases and V by 7 bases; bases with no gene match: 4.

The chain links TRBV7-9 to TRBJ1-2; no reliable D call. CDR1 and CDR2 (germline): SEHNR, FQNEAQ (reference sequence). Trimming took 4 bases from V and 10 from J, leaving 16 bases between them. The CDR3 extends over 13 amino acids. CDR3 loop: CASSSSGTILYTF. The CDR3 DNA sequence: TGTGCCAGCAGCTCTTCAGGTACAATACTCTACACCTTC.

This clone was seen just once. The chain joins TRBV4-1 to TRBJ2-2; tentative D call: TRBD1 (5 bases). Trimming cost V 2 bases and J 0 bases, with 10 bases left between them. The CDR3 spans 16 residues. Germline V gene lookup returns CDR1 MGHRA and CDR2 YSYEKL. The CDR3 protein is CASSQLTVANTGELFF. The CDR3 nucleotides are TGCGCCAGCAGCCAACTGACAGTTGCGAACACCGGGGAGCTGTTTTTT.

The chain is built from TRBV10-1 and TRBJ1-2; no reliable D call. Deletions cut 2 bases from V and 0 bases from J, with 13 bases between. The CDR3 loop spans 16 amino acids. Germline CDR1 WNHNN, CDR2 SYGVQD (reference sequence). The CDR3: CASSEMGRRANYGYTF. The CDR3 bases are TGCGCCAGCAGTGAGATGGGCCGAAGAGCTAACTATGGCTACACCTTC.

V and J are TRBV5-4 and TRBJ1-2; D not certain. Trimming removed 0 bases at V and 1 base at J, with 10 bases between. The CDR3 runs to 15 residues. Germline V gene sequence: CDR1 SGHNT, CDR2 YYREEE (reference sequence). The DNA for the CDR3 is TGTGCCAGCAGCTTGGGCACCAGTTATAACTATGGCTACACCTTC. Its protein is CASSLGTSYNYGYTF. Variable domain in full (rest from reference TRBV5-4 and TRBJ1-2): ETGVTQSPTHLIKTRGQQVTLRCSSQSGHNTVSWYQQALGQGPQFIFQYYREEENGRGNFPPRFSGLQFPNYSSELNVNALELDDSALYLCASSLGTSYNYGYTFGSGTRLTVV.

The CDR3 region has the DNA TGTGCCAGCTCACCTCGGCGGGTCACAGATACGCAGTATTTT. Translating it yields CASSPRRVTDTQYF. This sequence joins TRBV18 and TRBJ2-3, with D perhaps matching TRBD2 (5 bases). The CDR3 runs to 14 residues. Germline V lookup: CDR1 KGHSH, CDR2 LQKENI. V was trimmed by 3 bases and J by 2 bases, leaving 9 bases between them. Variable domain in full (rest from reference TRBV18 and TRBJ2-3): NAGVMQNPRHLVRRRGQEARLRCSPMKGHSHVYWYRQLPEEGLKFMVYLQKENIIDESGMPKERFSAEFPKEGPSILRIQQVVRGDSAAYFCASSPRRVTDTQYFGPGTRLTVL.

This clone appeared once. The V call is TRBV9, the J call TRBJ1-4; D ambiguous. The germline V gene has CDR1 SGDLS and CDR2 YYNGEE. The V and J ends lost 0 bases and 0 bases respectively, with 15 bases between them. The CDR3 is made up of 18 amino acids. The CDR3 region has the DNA TGTGCCAGCAGCGTAGGCCACAATACCCAGGCAACTAATGAAAAACTGTTTTTT. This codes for CASSVGHNTQATNEKLFF.

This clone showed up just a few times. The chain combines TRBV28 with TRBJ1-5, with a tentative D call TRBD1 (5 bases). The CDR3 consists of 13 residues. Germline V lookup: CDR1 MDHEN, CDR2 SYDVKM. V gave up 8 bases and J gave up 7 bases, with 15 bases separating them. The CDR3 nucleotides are TGTGCCAGCGCCGGGCCCCCAGGGCAGCCCCAGCATTTT. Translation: CASAGPPGQPQHF.

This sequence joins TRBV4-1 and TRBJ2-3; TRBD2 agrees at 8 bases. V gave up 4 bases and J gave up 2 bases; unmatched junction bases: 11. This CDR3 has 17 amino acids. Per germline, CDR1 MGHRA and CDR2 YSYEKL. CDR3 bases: TGCGCCAGCAGCCCAACCCGGGGGGGAGGGGCCACAGATACGCAGTATTTT. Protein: CASSPTRGGGATDTQYF.

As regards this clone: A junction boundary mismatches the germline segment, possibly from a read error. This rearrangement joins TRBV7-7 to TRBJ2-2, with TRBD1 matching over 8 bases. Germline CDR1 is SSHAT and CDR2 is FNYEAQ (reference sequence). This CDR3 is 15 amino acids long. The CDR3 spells CASSLEQGGTGELFF. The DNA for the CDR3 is TGTGCTAGCAGCTTAGAACAGGGGGGCACCGGGGAGCTGTTTTTT.

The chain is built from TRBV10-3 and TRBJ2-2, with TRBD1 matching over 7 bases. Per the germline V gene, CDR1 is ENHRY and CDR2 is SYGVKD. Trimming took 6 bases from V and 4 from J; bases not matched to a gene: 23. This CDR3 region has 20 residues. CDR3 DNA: TGTGCCATCAGGGGGAGCGCCACAGGGGAGCCCGGGGTCGTCACCGGGGAGCTGTTTTTT. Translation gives CAIRGSATGEPGVVTGELFF.

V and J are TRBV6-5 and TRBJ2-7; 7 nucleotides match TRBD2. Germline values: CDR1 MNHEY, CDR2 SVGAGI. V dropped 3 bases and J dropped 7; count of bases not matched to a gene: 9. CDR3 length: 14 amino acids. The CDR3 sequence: CASSYGAGVREQYF. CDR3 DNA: TGTGCCAGCAGTTATGGGGCGGGAGTGAGGGAGCAGTACTTC.